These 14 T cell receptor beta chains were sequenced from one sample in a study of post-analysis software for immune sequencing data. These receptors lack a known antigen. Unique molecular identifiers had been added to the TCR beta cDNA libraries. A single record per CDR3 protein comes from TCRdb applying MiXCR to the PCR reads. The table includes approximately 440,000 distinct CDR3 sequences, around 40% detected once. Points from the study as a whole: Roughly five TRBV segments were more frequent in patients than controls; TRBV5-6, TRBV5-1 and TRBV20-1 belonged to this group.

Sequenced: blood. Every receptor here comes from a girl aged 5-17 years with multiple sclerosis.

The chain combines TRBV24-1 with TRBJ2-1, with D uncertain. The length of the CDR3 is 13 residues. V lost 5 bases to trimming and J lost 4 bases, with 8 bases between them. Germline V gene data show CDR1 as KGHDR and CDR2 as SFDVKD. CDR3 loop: CATSGSIYNEQFF. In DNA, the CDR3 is TGTGCCACCAGTGGATCCATTTACAATGAGCAGTTCTTC.

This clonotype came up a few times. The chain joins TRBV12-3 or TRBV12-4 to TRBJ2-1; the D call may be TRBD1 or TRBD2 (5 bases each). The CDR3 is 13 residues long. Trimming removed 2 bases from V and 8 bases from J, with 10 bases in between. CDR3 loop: CASSLPSRDEQFF. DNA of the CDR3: TGTGCCAGCAGTTTACCTAGCAGGGATGAGCAGTTCTTC.

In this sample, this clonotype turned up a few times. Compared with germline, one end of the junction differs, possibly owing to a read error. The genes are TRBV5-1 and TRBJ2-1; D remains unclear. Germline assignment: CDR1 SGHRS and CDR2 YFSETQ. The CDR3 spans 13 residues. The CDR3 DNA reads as TGTGCCAGCAGTTTAGTGCCCTACAATGAGCAGTTCTTC. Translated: CASSLVPYNEQFF. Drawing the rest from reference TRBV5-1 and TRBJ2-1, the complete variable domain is KAGVTQTPRYLIKTRGQQVTLSCSPISGHRSVSWYQQTPGQGLQFLFEYFSETQRNKGNFPGRFSGRQFSNSRSEMNVSTLELGDSALYLCASSLVPYNEQFFGPGTRLTVL.

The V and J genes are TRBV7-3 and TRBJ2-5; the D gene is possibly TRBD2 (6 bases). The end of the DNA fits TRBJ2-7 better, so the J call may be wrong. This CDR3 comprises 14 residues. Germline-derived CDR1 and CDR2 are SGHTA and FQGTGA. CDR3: CASSDRENGSEQYF. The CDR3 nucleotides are TGTGCCAGCAGCGATAGGGAAAACGGGAGCGAGCAGTACTTC.

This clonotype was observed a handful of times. CDR3 nucleotide sequence: TGTGCCAGCAGTTTAGTGGGAGGGCAAGGTGAGCAGTTCTTC. It codes for CASSLVGGQGEQFF. The gene calls are TRBV12-3 or TRBV12-4 and TRBJ2-1, with 7 bases lining up with TRBD2. V was pared by 1 base and J by 9 bases, with 6 bases of the junction left unmatched. The CDR3 extends over 14 amino acids.

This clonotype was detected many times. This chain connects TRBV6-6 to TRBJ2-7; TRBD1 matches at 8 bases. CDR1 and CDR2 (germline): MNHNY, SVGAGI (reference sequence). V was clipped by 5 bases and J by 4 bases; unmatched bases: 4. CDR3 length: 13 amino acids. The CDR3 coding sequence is TGTGCCAGCAGTCGGGACAGGTCTTACGAGCAGTACTTC. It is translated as CASSRDRSYEQYF.

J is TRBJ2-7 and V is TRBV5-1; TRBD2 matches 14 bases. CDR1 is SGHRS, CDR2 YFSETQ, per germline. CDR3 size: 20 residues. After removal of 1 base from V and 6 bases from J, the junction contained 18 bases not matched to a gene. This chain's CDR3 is CASSLRFFEGLAGVSIEQYF. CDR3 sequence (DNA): TGCGCCAGCAGCTTGAGGTTTTTCGAGGGACTAGCGGGAGTCTCGATCGAGCAGTACTTC.

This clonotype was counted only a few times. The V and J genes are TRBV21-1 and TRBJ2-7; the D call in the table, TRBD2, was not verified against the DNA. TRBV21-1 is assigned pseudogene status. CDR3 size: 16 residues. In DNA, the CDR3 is TGTGCCAGCAGCAAAGTTTCTGCGGGAGGGAGCTACGAGCAGTACTTC. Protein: CASSKVSAGGSYEQYF.

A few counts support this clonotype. CDR3 in amino acids: CSSSGRAFEASQYF. The CDR3 nucleotides read TGTAGTAGTAGCGGGAGGGCTTTCGAAGCTTCCCAGTACTTC. The rearrangement joins TRBV28 to TRBJ2-7; TRBD2 matches at 11 bases. This CDR3 is 14 amino acids long. The germline V gene encodes CDR1 MDHEN and CDR2 SYDVKM.

The chain's CDR3 is CASSIALPGQGGNEQFF. The CDR3 DNA follows: TGCGCCAGCAGCATAGCCTTACCGGGACAGGGTGGGAATGAGCAGTTCTTC. The chain carries TRBV5-1 and TRBJ2-1; 9 bases align to TRBD1. J lost 7 bases, V lost 4 bases, and 15 bases had no gene match. The CDR3 is made up of 17 amino acids. Germline assignment: CDR1 SGHRS and CDR2 YFSETQ.

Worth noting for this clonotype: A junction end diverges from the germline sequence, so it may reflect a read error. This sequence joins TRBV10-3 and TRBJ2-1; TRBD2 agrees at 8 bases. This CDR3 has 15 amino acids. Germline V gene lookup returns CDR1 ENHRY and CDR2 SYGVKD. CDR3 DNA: TGCGCCATCAGTGAAAGGCCAGCGGGAGTAGGTGGGCAGTTCTTC. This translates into CAISERPAGVGGQFF.

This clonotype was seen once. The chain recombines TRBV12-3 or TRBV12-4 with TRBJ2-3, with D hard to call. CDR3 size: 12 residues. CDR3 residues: CAIGDGTDTQYF. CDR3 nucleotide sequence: TGTGCGATCGGTGATGGGACAGATACGCAGTATTTT.

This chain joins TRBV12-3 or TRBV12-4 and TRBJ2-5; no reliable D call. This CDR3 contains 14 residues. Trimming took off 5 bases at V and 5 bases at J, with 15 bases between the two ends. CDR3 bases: TGTGCCAGCAGTCCCTCCGAGGTGGGGGAGACCCAGTACTTC. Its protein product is CASSPSEVGETQYF.

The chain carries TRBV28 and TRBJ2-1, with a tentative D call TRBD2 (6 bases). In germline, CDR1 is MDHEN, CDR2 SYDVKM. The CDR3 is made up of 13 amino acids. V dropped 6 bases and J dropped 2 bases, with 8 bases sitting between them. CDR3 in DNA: TGTGCCAGCAGACGCGGGACCTACAATGAGCAGTTCTTC. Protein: CASRRGTYNEQFF.